This T cell receptor beta chain was identified during a study of T cells in localized non-small cell lung cancer. The CDR3 contains 13 residues. The germline V gene encodes CDR1 LNHDA and CDR2 SQIVND (reference sequence). Trimming left V 9 bases short and J 0 bases short, with 11 bases between. Method: immunoSEQ multiplex PCR; TCRdb's copy keeps in-frame clones and lacks some. The sample lists about 41,000 clones, 88% occurring once. This receptor was obtained from a female donor at least 60 years old with stage I squamous cell lung carcinoma. The J gene is TRBJ1-1, the V gene TRBV19; the D gene is possibly TRBD1 (6 bases). The sequenced sample was peripheral blood, obtained before any cancer treatment. The CDR3 loop is CASHREMNTEAFF. The CDR3 DNA is TGTGCCAGCCACAGGGAAATGAACACTGAAGCTTTCTTT.